The entry below gives a single T cell receptor beta chain sequence along with its context. The target antigen is unknown. This CDR3 region has 15 residues. This entry belongs to a study of T cell responses to AZD1222 COVID-19 vaccine. Study observations and caveats: Spike-specific TCRs gained breadth and depth after people received two AZD1222 doses.

The assay was immunoSEQ multiplex PCR, and TCRdb's table has in-frame clones only and misses some. The data contain about 150,000 clones, 75% to 95% of them seen just once; the ten biggest clones take up 3% to 3.5%. The chain employs TRBV21-1 and TRBJ2-7. TRBV21-1 is classified as a pseudogene. The sequence was collected from an adult who received the AZD1222 COVID-19 vaccine. Sequenced here: peripheral blood, sampled 28 days after the second AZD1222 dose. CDR3 region: CASLTRRQLDYEQYF. The CDR3 region has the DNA TGTGCCAGCCTTACCCGAAGGCAATTGGACTACGAGCAGTACTTC.